This T cell receptor (beta chain) stems from a study of T cells in Graves' hyperthyroidism and ophthalmopathy. The investigators amplified TCR beta CDR3 regions from RNA transcripts. TCR CDR3 underwent first-round RT-PCR with the HTBI primer set. Using its own MiXCR run on the multiplex PCR reads, TCRdb lists one record per CDR3 protein. The sample has around 400,000 distinct CDR3 sequences, approximately 14% seen once. The germline V gene has CDR1 SGHAT and CDR2 FQNNGV. The CDR3 loop spans 15 amino acids. The germline V and J ends were trimmed by 9 bases and 7 bases, with 22 bases remaining between them. Many counts were recorded for this clonotype.

The sequence derives from an older woman with Graves' ophthalmopathy. Specimen: blood. The V gene is TRBV11-2, the J gene TRBJ2-1; D gene uncertain. CDR3 residues: CASSPVPEILNEQFF. The CDR3 DNA follows: TGTGCCAGTTCCCCGGTGCCGGAGATCCTTAATGAGCAGTTCTTC.